The clone carrying this T cell receptor beta chain was seen only a few times. What it recognizes is unknown. The record originates from a study of PD-L1 blockade in urothelial cancer. Across the whole study: Median T cell yield from blood was 130,000 to 150,000. Findings and caveats of the study: Better survival was predicted by below-median pretreatment blood TCR clonality.

Only in-frame clones appear in the TCRdb table, and some are missing; sequencing was by immunoSEQ multiplex PCR. The sample carries fewer than 55,000 clones, 82% recorded once. The CDR3 length is 17 residues. CDR1 and CDR2 (germline): MGHDK, SYGVNS. V was cut by 7 bases and J by 3 bases, with 24 bases left in between. This TCR derives from a man between 65 and 85 years old with urothelial cancer. The chain has TRBV25-1 and TRBJ1-1, with D unclear. Here the sequenced sample was PBMCs, taken around atezolizumab (anti-PD-L1) treatment. In nucleotides, the CDR3 is TGTGCCAGCACCTACGGGAGTTGGGAGCTGACGGACACTGAAGCTTTCTTT. Translation: CASTYGSWELTDTEAFF.